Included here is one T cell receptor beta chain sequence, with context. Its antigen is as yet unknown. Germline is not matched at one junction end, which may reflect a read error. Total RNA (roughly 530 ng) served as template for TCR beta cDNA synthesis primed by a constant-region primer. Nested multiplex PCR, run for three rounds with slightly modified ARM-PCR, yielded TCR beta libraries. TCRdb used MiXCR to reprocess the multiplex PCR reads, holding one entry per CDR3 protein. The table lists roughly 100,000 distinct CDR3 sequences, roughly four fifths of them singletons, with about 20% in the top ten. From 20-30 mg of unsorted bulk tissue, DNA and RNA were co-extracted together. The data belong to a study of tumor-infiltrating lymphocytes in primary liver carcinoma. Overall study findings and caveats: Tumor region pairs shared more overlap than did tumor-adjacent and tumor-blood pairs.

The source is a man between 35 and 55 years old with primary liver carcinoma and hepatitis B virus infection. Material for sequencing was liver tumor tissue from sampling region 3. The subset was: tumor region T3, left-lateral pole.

The CDR3 loop reads CACSEIPGGQETRYF. The CDR3 DNA sequence: TGTGCCTGCAGTGAAATACCAGGGGGCCAAGAGACCCGGTACTTC. V gene TRBV6-1 combines with J gene TRBJ2-5; 8 bases are a match to TRBD1. Germline CDR1 and CDR2: MNHNS and SASEGT. This CDR3 comprises 15 residues.